The rows below give T cell receptor beta chains drawn from one sample of a study of T cells after yellow fever vaccination. TCRdb re-called the 5' RACE reads with MiXCR, one entry per CDR3 protein. Among almost 70,000 distinct CDR3 sequences listed, about 6% were seen once. Material: CD4+ T cells sorted from PBMCs, obtained around 15 days after the first yellow fever vaccination. Receptor source: a man younger than 35 who received the YFV17D yellow fever vaccine. Both conserved end residues are part of each CDR3. A D gene is named only where the DNA matches it firmly. Size is stated as once, few, many, or a class for an expanded clone.

clone_size j_call d_call v_call cdr3_nt cdr3_aa
many TRBJ2-3 TRBD1 TRBV27 TGTGCCACCCAGGGGGCGGGGTTCCCCACAGATACGCAGTATTTT CATQGAGFPTDTQYF
many TRBJ1-2 NA TRBV4-3 TGCGCCAGCAGCCAAGAAACTGGTGGCTATGGCTACACCTTC CASSQETGGYGYTF
many TRBJ1-1 TRBD1 TRBV7-2 TGTGCCAGCAGCCGGGACAGGGGCGGAGGGGCTTTCTTT CASSRDRGGGAFF
many TRBJ1-2 NA TRBV18 TGTGCCAGCTCCCCGGGTGGGGGCGCGACCTATGGCTACACCTTC CASSPGGGATYGYTF
many TRBJ2-3 NA TRBV12-3/TRBV12-4 TGTGCCAGCACCACCGGGGATAGCCCGGGAGATACGCAGTATTTT CASTTGDSPGDTQYF
many TRBJ2-1 TRBD1 TRBV20-1 TGCAGTGCTCAGACAGGGACCTCCTACAATGAGCAGTTCTTC CSAQTGTSYNEQFF
many TRBJ2-5 NA TRBV11-2 TGTGCCAGCAGCTCCGGGACCCGTCTTGGAGCCCAGTACTTC CASSSGTRLGAQYF
many TRBJ2-6 NA TRBV6-2/TRBV6-3 TGTGCCAGCAGTTATCCAGGGACGAGCTCTGGGGCCAACGTCCTGACTTTC CASSYPGTSSGANVLTF
many TRBJ2-3 NA TRBV4-2 TGTGCCAGCAGCCAAAGAGGGGGGGCCGACGGTACAGATACGCAGTATTTT CASSQRGGADGTDTQYF
many TRBJ2-1 NA TRBV5-1 TGCGCCAGCAGCGGATCAGGGGACGAGCAGTTCTTC CASSGSGDEQFF
many TRBJ1-2 TRBD1 TRBV5-6 TGTGCCAGCAACGCACGGACAGGCGCCTATGGCTACACCTTC CASNARTGAYGYTF
many TRBJ1-4 NA TRBV23-1 TGCGCCAGCAGTCAATCCAAGCCCAGGGACACTAATGAAAAACTGTTTTTT CASSQSKPRDTNEKLFF
many TRBJ2-2 NA TRBV6-5 TGTGCCAGCAGGAGACCACAGAACACCGGGGAGCTGTTTTTT CASRRPQNTGELFF
few TRBJ1-2 NA TRBV29-1 TGCAGCGTTGAAGACCGGGGGGGCTACACCTTC CSVEDRGGYTF
many TRBJ2-1 NA TRBV7-3 TGTGCCAGCAGCCCCCGGAGCGGCAATGAGCAGTTCTTC CASSPRSGNEQFF
many TRBJ1-5 NA TRBV19 TGTGCCAGTAGGACCGCGACAGGCAATCAGCCCCAGCATTTT CASRTATGNQPQHF
many TRBJ2-1 TRBD2 TRBV7-2 TGTGCCAGCAGTACTAGCGGGAATGAGCAGTTCTTC CASSTSGNEQFF
many TRBJ2-1 NA TRBV10-3 TGTGCCATCAGTCTCCACAGGGCTTTGTCCTACAATGAGCAGTTCTTC CAISLHRALSYNEQFF
many TRBJ1-1 TRBD1 TRBV7-2 TGTGCCAGCAGCCTACGACAGGGGGCGGGAGCTTTCTTT CASSLRQGAGAFF
many TRBJ2-7 NA TRBV25-1 TGTGCCAGCAGTGATCCGGGATCCCTCTACGAGCAGTACTTC CASSDPGSLYEQYF
many TRBJ1-6 TRBD1 TRBV20-1 TGCAGTGCTTCACAGACAGGGGGCAGTTCACCCCTCCACTTT CSASQTGGSSPLHF
many TRBJ2-2 NA TRBV12-3/TRBV12-4 TGTGCCAGCAGTTTAGGAGGGACGCACACCGGGGAGCTGTTTTTT CASSLGGTHTGELFF
many TRBJ1-6 NA TRBV10-3 TGTGCCTGTTGGGACGGAAATTCACCCCTCCACTTT CACWDGNSPLHF
many TRBJ2-3 TRBD2 TRBV2 TGTGCCAGCAGGAAGGGGACTAGCGGGGGGGTCAAATTCACAGATACGCAGTATTTT CASRKGTSGGVKFTDTQYF
many TRBJ2-2 TRBD1 TRBV4-1 TGCGCCAGTGGGACAGTTTACCCCGGGGAGCTGTTTTTT CASGTVYPGELFF
many TRBJ2-3 NA TRBV12-3/TRBV12-4 TGTGCCAGCAGTTTCGGGACGGGGGCAGGTACGCAGTATTTT CASSFGTGAGTQYF
many TRBJ2-2 NA TRBV12-3/TRBV12-4 TGTGCCAGCAGATTGAACACCGGGGAGCTGTTTTTT CASRLNTGELFF
many TRBJ2-5 NA TRBV5-1 TGCGCCAGCAGCTCCGGGGCTCCTACGGAGACCCAGTACTTC CASSSGAPTETQYF
many TRBJ2-3 NA TRBV2 TGTGCCAGCAGCCCCCAACGGGGCACAGATACGCAGTATTTT CASSPQRGTDTQYF
many TRBJ1-5 NA TRBV7-2 TGTGCCAGCAGCTTAAGGGTTCAGGAACAGCCCCAGCATTTT CASSLRVQEQPQHF